This T cell receptor (beta chain) was captured by sequencing in a study of cytomegalovirus exposure and HLA in healthy donors. Study at large: Roughly 180 million T cells yielded 117 million unique TCR beta sequences in earlier analysis. Whole-study findings and limits: A highly shared variant cluster was judged a likely technical artifact. With high specificity and sensitivity, the classifier reportedly diagnosed cytomegalovirus status.

PCR primers comprised 60 Vbeta and 13 Jbeta primers. Data came from immunoSEQ multiplex PCR; TCRdb stores just in-frame clones and leaves some out. The sample lists roughly 120,000 clones; approximately 81% were seen once. As for this clone: Its antigen remains unknown.

The V and J ends lost 0 bases and 7 bases respectively, with 13 bases between them. There are 15 residues in the CDR3. Germline loops: CDR1 MGHRA, CDR2 YSYEKL. This clonotype was obtained from a woman aged 18-29 years in good health and CMV-seropositive. The chain uses TRBV4-1 and TRBJ1-5, with D perhaps TRBD1 (6 bases). What was sequenced was PBMCs. CDR3 amino acids: CASSQERTVTQPQHF. The CDR3 bases are TGCGCCAGCAGCCAAGAACGGACAGTCACACAGCCCCAGCATTTT.